What follows are 16 T cell receptor beta chains derived from one specimen sequenced in a study of T cell repertoires in cytomegalovirus infection (dated by TCRdb to about 2019). These reads were obtained on an Illumina HiSeq 1500. Through fastp at Q25 and MiXCR, TCRdb rebuilt clones from the public reads, retaining in-frame beta chains. Every entry covers one CDR3 protein and lists the most common genes and DNA from its rows. Within this sample are over 150,000 distinct CDR3 sequences, with about 17% of them counted one time only. Clones ranked in the top ten supply 20% to 25% of the sample. The sample was CD8+ T cells from PBMCs. The receptors were gathered from a human donor in good health (CMV status not recorded). Some clones in this sample may be carry-over from other donors' samples.

This clonotype was seen a few times. The rearrangement links TRBV7-9 to TRBJ1-1, with 7 positions matching TRBD1. J lost 5 bases, V lost 4 bases, and 13 bases had no gene match. Germline CDR1 is SEHNR and CDR2 is FQNEAQ (reference sequence). CDR3 size: 16 residues. In DNA form, the CDR3 reads TGTGCCAGCAGCTATAACAGGGGCATCCGTGGGACTGAAGCTTTCTTT. Translation gives CASSYNRGIRGTEAFF.

The chain uses TRBV3-1 and TRBJ1-5; no definite D call. This CDR3 spans 15 amino acids. Trimming stripped 0 bases from V and 5 bases from J, with 11 bases between. Germline assignment: CDR1 LGHDT and CDR2 YNNKEL (reference sequence). CDR3 loop: CASSQDPQDDQPQHF. In nucleotides, the CDR3 is TGTGCCAGCAGCCAAGATCCCCAGGATGATCAGCCCCAGCATTTT.

This clonotype was picked up a small number of times. The gene calls are TRBV29-1 and TRBJ1-2; D not resolved. The ends were cut back, 6 bases at V and 8 bases at J, with 13 bases in the middle. This CDR3 comprises 11 residues. Germline CDR1 reads SQVTM; CDR2 reads ANQGSEA. The CDR3 DNA reads TGCAGCGTGAGCACGGACGACGGCTACACCTTC. It yields the protein CSVSTDDGYTF.

CDR3: CASILLGRGLYEQYF. The CDR3 nucleotides are TGTGCCAGCATCCTTTTGGGTCGGGGGTTGTACGAGCAGTACTTC. The chain combines TRBV28 with TRBJ2-7; D perhaps matches TRBD2 (6 bases). V lost 7 bases to trimming and J lost 4 bases, with 20 bases between them. The germline V gene has CDR1 MDHEN and CDR2 SYDVKM. CDR3 size: 15 residues.

The sample holds many counts of this clonotype. This rearrangement joins TRBV7-9 to TRBJ2-6; D is ambiguous. Germline values: CDR1 SEHNR, CDR2 FQNEAQ (reference sequence). V was pared by 3 bases and J by 0 bases, with 18 bases between. This CDR3 is built from 19 residues. This chain's CDR3 is CASSFRFDRVNSGANVLTF. The CDR3 DNA follows: TGTGCCAGCAGCTTCAGATTCGATAGGGTAAACTCTGGGGCCAACGTCCTGACTTTC.

This sequence joins TRBV7-9 and TRBJ2-7, with 9 bases lining up with TRBD1. There are 16 residues in the CDR3. V lost 5 bases, J lost 5 bases, and 13 bases stayed unmatched. CDR1 is SEHNR, CDR2 FQNEAQ, per germline (reference sequence). CDR3 sequence (DNA): TGTGCCAGCAGCGCCCGGACAGGACAGGGGATCCACGAGCAGTACTTC. It encodes CASSARTGQGIHEQYF.

The genes are TRBV7-2 and TRBJ2-1; 13 bases map to TRBD2. The trim removed 5 bases at V and 15 bases at J, leaving 10 bases unmatched. The germline CDR1 and CDR2 sequences are SGHTA and FQGNSA. This CDR3 has 14 amino acids. The CDR3 DNA is TGTGCCAGCAGCCTGACTAGCGGGGGGCCCCGGTGGTTCTTC. It yields the protein CASSLTSGGPRWFF.

There are a few counts of this clonotype. The J gene is TRBJ2-7, the V gene TRBV27; weak D call: TRBD2 (6 bases). Germline V gives CDR1 MNHEY, CDR2 SMNVEV (reference sequence). V was clipped by 6 bases and J by 2 bases, with 11 bases between them. The CDR3 sequence is 13 residues long. This chain's CDR3 is CASRGTGPYEQYF. The DNA of the CDR3 is TGTGCCAGCAGGGGGACTGGGCCCTACGAGCAGTACTTC.

The gene calls are TRBV20-1 and TRBJ2-4, with D maybe TRBD2 (5 bases). This CDR3 is 13 amino acids long. V shed 1 base and J shed 1 base, with 5 bases lying between them. Germline loops: CDR1 DFQATT, CDR2 SNEGSKA (reference sequence). The CDR3 nucleotides are TGCAGTGCTAGAGGAGGGGCCAAAAACATTCAGTACTTC. This translates into CSARGGAKNIQYF.

This sequence joins TRBV19 and TRBJ1-1; a weak D match, TRBD1 (5 bases). Trimming stripped 11 bases from V and 5 bases from J, with 15 bases between. The length of the CDR3 is 12 residues. In germline, CDR1 is LNHDA, CDR2 SQIVND (reference sequence). The CDR3 loop is CAAGTYGTEAFF. CDR3 bases: TGTGCCGCGGGGACGTATGGGACTGAAGCTTTCTTT.

The chain is built from TRBV6-6 and TRBJ1-5; tentatively, D is TRBD1 (6 bases). V lost 6 bases to trimming and J lost 6 bases, with 12 bases between them. Looked up from germline, CDR1 is MNHNY and CDR2 is SVGAGI (reference sequence). The CDR3 extends over 13 amino acids. CDR3 residues: CASRGGVGQPQHF. CDR3 DNA: TGTGCCAGCAGGGGGGGCGTCGGTCAGCCCCAGCATTTT.

The CDR3 sequence: CASSLELGGAKETQYF. CDR3 nucleotide sequence: TGTGCCAGCAGCTTAGAATTGGGGGGGGCCAAAGAGACCCAGTACTTC. The gene calls are TRBV7-2 and TRBJ2-5, with D possibly matching TRBD2 (7 bases). This CDR3 contains 16 residues. Trimming cost V 1 base and J 3 bases, with 15 bases left between them. Per the germline V gene, CDR1 is SGHTA and CDR2 is FQGNSA.

In its sample, this clonotype was seen a few times. The chain is built from TRBV4-1 and TRBJ1-4; a weak D match, TRBD1 (6 bases). Germline V gives CDR1 MGHRA, CDR2 YSYEKL. Between the trimmed V and J ends, which lost 1 base and 8 bases, there was a span of 14 bases. The CDR3 runs to 15 residues. The CDR3 here is CASSQGFAGEEKLFF. The CDR3 nucleotides read TGCGCCAGCAGCCAAGGATTTGCAGGGGAGGAAAAACTGTTTTTT.

V and J are TRBV4-2 and TRBJ1-3; D not certain. The CDR3 length is 14 residues. Germline values: CDR1 LGHNA, CDR2 YNFKEQ. Trimming cost V 3 bases and J 2 bases, with 8 bases left between them. As DNA, the CDR3 is TGTGCCAGCAGCCATCCCCTTACTGGAAACACCATATATTTT. Translating it yields CASSHPLTGNTIYF.

This clonotype turned up a few times. The J gene is TRBJ2-1, the V gene TRBV7-9; D gene unclear. The CDR3 is 16 amino acids. Per the germline V gene, CDR1 is SEHNR and CDR2 is FQNEAQ (reference sequence). Trimming left V 2 bases short and J 4 bases short, with 15 bases between. CDR3 in amino acids: CASSLPGLDAYNEQFF. CDR3 DNA: TGTGCCAGCAGCTTACCGGGTTTAGACGCGTACAATGAGCAGTTCTTC.

V usage is TRBV7-6 and J usage is TRBJ2-7; D remains unclear. The germline V and J ends were trimmed by 2 bases and 1 base, with 9 bases remaining between them. The CDR3 loop spans 14 amino acids. Germline V gene lookup returns CDR1 SGHVS and CDR2 FNYEAQ. The CDR3 here is CASSLKQISYEQYF. The CDR3 DNA follows: TGTGCCAGCAGCTTAAAACAGATATCCTACGAGCAGTACTTC.